This T cell receptor beta chain stems from a study of T cells in Graves' hyperthyroidism and ophthalmopathy. The study, taken as a whole, reports: In the analysis, a 13 V-J model separated ophthalmopathy from stable hyperthyroidism.

This clonotype was counted ten times or more. Its antigen is currently unknown. RNA transcripts gave rise to amplified TCR beta CDR3 regions. The TCR CDR3 was amplified in a first-round RT-PCR using the HTBI primer set. TCRdb analysed the multiplex PCR reads with MiXCR anew, one entry per CDR3 protein. Of a few hundred thousand distinct CDR3 sequences listed, over 12% are singletons. Germline loops: CDR1 MDHEN, CDR2 SYDVKM. This CDR3 is 16 amino acids long. V trimming: 6 bases; J trimming: 0 bases; junction bases outside the gene matches: 8. This chain uses TRBV28 with TRBJ2-3; 8 bases are a match to TRBD1. The material sequenced was blood. This TCR derives from a woman aged 60-75 years with Graves' ophthalmopathy. The CDR3 spells CASSAPRDRSTDTQYF. CDR3 DNA: TGTGCCAGCAGCGCCCCCCGGGACAGGAGCACAGATACGCAGTATTTT. Combining the CDR3 with reference TRBV28 and TRBJ2-3 gives the whole variable domain DVKVTQSSRYLVKRTGEKVFLECVQDMDHENMFWYRQDPGLGLRLIYFSYDVKMKEKGDIPEGYSVSREKKERFSLILESASTNQTSMYLCASSAPRDRSTDTQYFGPGTRLTVL.